Presented here are 20 T cell receptor beta chains from one specimen sequenced in a study of blood T cell repertoires in COVID-19. Sequencing used immunoSEQ multiplex PCR; TCRdb keeps in-frame clones, though not all of them. Among roughly 250,000 clones listed, more than 75% were seen once. The sample consisted of peripheral blood. These receptors all come from a woman aged 40 to 55 who had recovered from COVID-19.

Only one count was recorded for this clone. The CDR3 DNA is TGTGCCAGCAGTTTCGCGGACAGTTACGGGTCACCCCTCCACTTT. Translation gives CASSFADSYGSPLHF. V is TRBV6-5 and J is TRBJ1-6; TRBD1 is a possible D gene (6 bases). V was shortened by 4 bases and J by 10 bases, with 17 bases between the two germline ends. CDR1 is MNHEY and CDR2 is SVGAGI in the germline V gene. CDR3 length equals 15 residues.

The chain uses TRBV30 and TRBJ2-1, with D possibly TRBD2 on 5 matching bases. Germline V gives CDR1 GTSNPN, CDR2 SVGIG (reference sequence). The CDR3 totals 12 residues. Trimming cost V 2 bases and J 9 bases, with 11 bases left between them. The CDR3 DNA sequence: TGTGCCTGGAGTCAGCGGCGGAGTGAGCAGTTCTTC. Protein: CAWSQRRSEQFF.

The gene calls are TRBV11-2 and TRBJ1-6, with D hard to call. This CDR3 comprises 11 residues. The germline V and J ends were trimmed by 5 bases and 7 bases, with 3 bases remaining between them. The germline V gene encodes CDR1 SGHAT and CDR2 FQNNGV. The CDR3 nucleotides read TGTGCCAGCAGCCCGAATTCACCCCTCCACTTT. It encodes CASSPNSPLHF.

The chain couples TRBV14 to TRBJ2-7; 11 bases are a match to TRBD2. V was pared by 4 bases and J by 0 bases, with 11 bases of the junction left unmatched. The CDR3 consists of 18 residues. Germline CDR1 is SGHDN and CDR2 is FVKESK. The CDR3 protein is CASSLGPRTSGHSYEQYF. DNA of the CDR3: TGTGCCAGCAGCCTCGGACCGAGGACTAGCGGGCACTCCTACGAGCAGTACTTC.

This chain links TRBV7-3 with TRBJ2-7; TRBD1 aligns across 11 bases. The junction had 7 bases not matched to a gene; V was cut back by 2 bases and J by 7 bases. The V gene's germline CDR1 is SGHTA and CDR2 FQGTGA. The CDR3 runs 15 residues. Written as DNA, the CDR3 is TGTGCCAGCAGCTTAGGGACAGGGGGAATCTGGGAGCAGTACTTC. It specifies CASSLGTGGIWEQYF. The full variable domain, rest sourced from reference TRBV7-3 and TRBJ2-7, is GAGVSQTPSNKVTEKGKYVELRCDPISGHTALYWYRQSLGQGPEFLIYFQGTGAADDSGLPNDRFFAVRPEGSVSTLKIQRTERGDSAVYLCASSLGTGGIWEQYFGPGTRLTVT.

The genes are TRBV29-1 and TRBJ2-3; D perhaps matches TRBD2 (6 bases). Germline CDR1 reads SQVTM; CDR2 reads ANQGSEA. Trimming removed 8 bases from V and 2 bases from J, with 14 bases in between. CDR3 length: 13 amino acids. The CDR3 region has the DNA TGCAGCTTCCGGGGGAGCTACACAGATACGCAGTATTTT. It yields the protein CSFRGSYTDTQYF.

This chain links TRBV5-3 with TRBJ1-5; weak D call: TRBD1 (5 bases). TRBV5-3 is recorded as an ORF, its role being uncertain. The V and J ends lost 4 bases and 0 bases respectively, with 14 bases between them. The CDR3 runs 16 residues. This CDR3 reads CARSPRWGGSNQPQHF. As DNA, the CDR3 is TGTGCCAGAAGCCCCCGCTGGGGGGGTAGCAATCAGCCCCAGCATTTT.

The chain is built from TRBV7-8 and TRBJ2-7; D is perhaps TRBD2 (6 bases). CDR3 length: 13 residues. Trimming left V 5 bases short and J 6 bases short, with 14 bases between. Germline-derived CDR1 and CDR2 are SGHVS and FQNEAQ. CDR3 nucleotides: TGTGCCAGCAGCAGTACCCCCGGGAGCGAGCAGTACTTC. Translating it yields CASSSTPGSEQYF.

This rearrangement joins TRBV19 to TRBJ1-3; tentatively, D is TRBD1 (6 bases). Germline lookup yields CDR1 LNHDA and CDR2 SQIVND (reference sequence). This CDR3 has 13 residues. With 11 bases removed from V and 4 bases from J, the gap between germline ends came to 15 bases. The CDR3 DNA reads as TGTGCCTCGGGGGGCCGGCCGGGAAACACCATATATTTT. Translating it yields CASGGRPGNTIYF.

The chain carries TRBV24-1 and TRBJ2-2; D ambiguous. Germline CDR1 KGHDR, CDR2 SFDVKD. The CDR3 has 13 amino acids. V was trimmed by 5 bases and J by 6 bases, leaving 9 bases between them. CDR3 residues: CATSALRPGELFF. The CDR3 region has the DNA TGTGCCACCAGTGCCTTGCGGCCCGGGGAGCTGTTTTTT.

The rearrangement joins TRBV7-2 to TRBJ1-3; TRBD1 matches at 9 bases. V was clipped by 0 bases and J by 4 bases; unmatched bases: 7. The CDR3 covers 17 residues. Germline CDR1 reads SGHTA; CDR2 reads FQGNSA. The CDR3 nucleotides are TGTGCCAGCAGCTTAGCCTCCACAGGGGGCTTGGGAAACACCATATATTTT. Translating gives CASSLASTGGLGNTIYF. Complete variable domain (other parts from reference TRBV7-2 and TRBJ1-3): GAGVSQSPSNKVTEKGKDVELRCDPISGHTALYWYRQSLGQGLEFLIYFQGNSAPDKSGLPSDRFSAERTGGSVSTLTIQRTQQEDSAVYLCASSLASTGGLGNTIYFGEGSWLTVV.

On this clone itself: Other DNA sequences in the sample encode the same CDR3. This chain joins TRBV6-5 and TRBJ1-6; maybe TRBD1 (6 bases). Trimming removed 4 bases at V and 10 bases at J, with 11 bases between. CDR1 is MNHEY and CDR2 is SVGAGI in the germline V gene. The CDR3 runs 13 residues. The CDR3 region has the DNA TGTGCCAGCAGTTGGGGCGGGGGCTCACCCCTCCACTTT. Amino acid sequence: CASSWGGGSPLHF.

This clone occurred once. The rearrangement links TRBV27 to TRBJ1-2; D gene unclear. V was shortened by 6 bases and J by 1 base, with 12 bases between the two germline ends. This CDR3 has 14 amino acids. Looked up from germline, CDR1 is MNHEY and CDR2 is SMNVEV (reference sequence). The CDR3: CASSPKSLNYGYTF. CDR3 nucleotide sequence: TGTGCCAGCAGCCCTAAGAGCCTTAACTATGGCTACACCTTC.

This sequence joins TRBV10-3 and TRBJ1-2; tentatively, D is TRBD1 (6 bases). Per germline, CDR1 ENHRY and CDR2 SYGVKD. The ends were cut back, 3 bases at V and 4 bases at J, with 15 bases in the middle. The length of the CDR3 is 15 residues. The CDR3 protein is CAISDEGRGVYGYTF. CDR3 in DNA: TGTGCCATCAGTGATGAGGGCAGGGGTGTCTATGGCTACACCTTC.

The genes are TRBV5-1 and TRBJ2-5, with D unclear. Trimming shortened V by 2 bases and J by 5 bases, and 4 bases separated the two germline ends. The CDR3 is made up of 11 amino acids. The V gene's germline CDR1 is SGHRS and CDR2 YFSETQ. The CDR3 region is CASSFSETQYF. CDR3 bases: TGCGCCAGCAGCTTCTCGGAGACCCAGTACTTC.

This chain uses TRBV5-8 with TRBJ2-4; possible D gene TRBD2, 6 bases. The CDR3 runs 13 residues. The V gene's germline CDR1 is SGHTS and CDR2 YDEGEE. Trimming took 4 bases from V and 12 from J, leaving 17 bases between them. The CDR3 bases are TGTGCCAGCAGCGAAAGCTCGCGGGGTTCTCAGTACTTC. This sequence encodes CASSESSRGSQYF.

This chain joins TRBV7-9 and TRBJ1-5, with D possibly matching TRBD1 (5 bases). Germline V gene data show CDR1 as SEHNR and CDR2 as FQNEAQ (reference sequence). Trimming shortened V by 1 base and J by 6 bases, and 7 bases separated the two germline ends. The CDR3 covers 13 residues. The CDR3 DNA reads as TGTGCCAGCAGCTTAGTCGGGGGTCAGCCCCAGCATTTT. As protein: CASSLVGGQPQHF.

The rearrangement uses TRBV11-2 and TRBJ1-1; 9 bases match TRBD1. The CDR3 is made up of 14 amino acids. With V trimmed by 5 bases and J by 5 bases, 6 bases remained unmatched. Looked up from germline, CDR1 is SGHAT and CDR2 is FQNNGV. The CDR3 coding sequence is TGTGCCAGCAGCCCCAGACAGGGGGGGACTGAAGCTTTCTTT. Amino acids: CASSPRQGGTEAFF.

The V and J genes are TRBV19 and TRBJ1-1, with 9 nucleotides matching TRBD1. Germline CDR1 LNHDA, CDR2 SQIVND (reference sequence). This CDR3 is built from 15 residues. The junction had 3 bases not matched to a gene; V was cut back by 3 bases and J by 1 base. The CDR3 sequence: CASSMAGQGNTEAFF. The CDR3 coding sequence is TGTGCCAGTAGTATGGCGGGACAGGGGAACACTGAAGCTTTCTTT.

The rearrangement links TRBV10-2 to TRBJ1-3; a weak D match, TRBD1 (5 bases). The CDR3 runs to 14 residues. From germline, CDR1 is WSHSY and CDR2 SAAADI. With 7 bases removed from V and 3 bases from J, the gap between germline ends came to 13 bases. Written as DNA, the CDR3 is TGCGCCAGCAAAGCAGGGTCTGTTGGAAACACCATATATTTT. It specifies CASKAGSVGNTIYF.